One and the same sample provided the 9 T cell receptor beta chains below, sequenced in a study of control samples from healthy donors and cancer patients. Assay: immunoSEQ multiplex PCR; the TCRdb copy retains only in-frame clones and omits some. The data hold fewer than 95,000 clones, with 91% observed a single time. The sequencing sample was made of blood. The receptors here all came from a young man in good health.

The rearrangement uses TRBV7-2 and TRBJ2-5, with TRBD2 identical over 7 bases. V trimming: 11 bases; J trimming: 5 bases; junction bases outside the gene matches: 8. Germline loops: CDR1 SGHTA, CDR2 FQGNSA. The CDR3 totals 12 residues. The CDR3 DNA reads as TGTGCCTTGGAGCGGGGTGGTGAGACCCAGTACTTC. Its protein product is CALERGGETQYF.

This clone has just one count. The gene calls are TRBV7-8 and TRBJ1-1; no definite D call. Trimming removed 0 bases from V and 3 bases from J, with 11 bases in between. CDR3 length: 15 amino acids. Germline lookup yields CDR1 SGHVS and CDR2 FQNEAQ. The CDR3 DNA follows: TGTGCCAGCAGCTTAGCGGTCGGGGAACACACTGAAGCTTTCTTT. Protein: CASSLAVGEHTEAFF.

The rearrangement joins TRBV11-3 to TRBJ2-3; the D call may be TRBD1 or TRBD2 (5 bases each). Germline V gene data show CDR1 as SGHNT and CDR2 as YENEEA. Between the trimmed V and J ends, which lost 3 bases and 0 bases, there was a span of 10 bases. This CDR3 spans 15 amino acids. This CDR3 is CASSFGTASTDTQYF. CDR3 nucleotide sequence: TGTGCCAGCAGCTTCGGGACCGCTAGCACAGATACGCAGTATTTT.

J is TRBJ1-4 and V is TRBV5-1; perhaps TRBD1 as D (5 bases). This CDR3 spans 16 amino acids. V lost 4 bases and J 0 bases, leaving 13 bases between the germline ends. Germline CDR1 reads SGHRS; CDR2 reads YFSETQ. CDR3 in DNA: TGCGCCAGCAGCCGATTTGACAGAGCAACTAATGAAAAACTGTTTTTT. Translation: CASSRFDRATNEKLFF.

The V gene is TRBV3-1 (or the pseudogene TRBV3-2), the J gene TRBJ2-3; a possible D gene is TRBD2 (6 bases). The CDR3 extends over 16 amino acids. The V gene lost 1 base and the J gene lost 2 bases, with 13 bases spanning the gap. In germline, CDR1 is LGHDT, CDR2 YNNKEL (reference sequence). The CDR3 spells CASSQANGGSTDTQYF. The CDR3 DNA is TGTGCCAGCAGCCAAGCAAATGGGGGGTCCACAGATACGCAGTATTTT.

The chain recombines TRBV19 with TRBJ2-7, with D maybe TRBD1 (5 bases). The CDR3 loop spans 16 amino acids. Germline V lookup: CDR1 LNHDA, CDR2 SQIVND (reference sequence). The V gene lost 4 bases and the J gene lost 0 bases, with 16 bases spanning the gap. Here the CDR3 reads CASSSSTVSSSYEQYF. As DNA, the CDR3 is TGTGCCAGTAGTAGCTCGACAGTTAGCAGCTCCTACGAGCAGTACTTC. Drawing the rest from reference TRBV19 and TRBJ2-7, the complete variable domain is DGGITQSPKYLFRKEGQNVTLSCEQNLNHDAMYWYRQDPGQGLRLIYYSQIVNDFQKGDIAEGYSVSREKKESFPLTVTSAQKNPTAFYLCASSSSTVSSSYEQYFGPGTRLTVT.

The chain links TRBV13 to TRBJ2-4; the D is unclear. Germline V gene data show CDR1 as PRHDT and CDR2 as FYEKMQ (reference sequence). Trimming left V 4 bases short and J 8 bases short, with 18 bases between. This CDR3 spans 15 amino acids. In DNA form, the CDR3 reads TGTGCCAGCAGCTCCACTAAGGTGCCACAAGACATTCAGTACTTC. Its translation is CASSSTKVPQDIQYF.

The V gene is TRBV7-6, the J gene TRBJ2-7; 7 bases match TRBD1. The CDR3 sequence is 15 residues long. Trimming took 4 bases from V and 3 from J; bases not matched to a gene: 9. Germline V CDR1 and CDR2: SGHVS, FNYEAQ. The CDR3 DNA sequence: TGTGCCAGCAGCTCCCGGACAGGAGTAAGCTACGAGCAGTACTTC. Translating gives CASSSRTGVSYEQYF.

The chain combines TRBV11-2 with TRBJ2-3, with TRBD1 identical over 8 bases. The CDR3 covers 16 residues. Germline CDR1 SGHAT, CDR2 FQNNGV. The V and J ends lost 7 bases and 5 bases, in that order; junction bases with no gene match: 14. CDR3 in DNA: TGTGCCAGCATCTCCCGAAGCAGGGGGCTTGGAGATACGCAGTATTTT. Encoded protein: CASISRSRGLGDTQYF.